The present TCR beta chain was sequenced within a study of cytomegalovirus exposure and HLA in healthy donors (dated by TCRdb to about 2017). Notes on the research overall: An earlier analysis of a few hundred of the donors reported about 280 Gb of sequence data and 95 million to 140 million unique TCR beta sequences obtained from around 190 million T cells. An early release that covered some 630 HLA-typed donors contained approximately 300 gigabases of sequencing data and roughly 84 million unique TCR sequences. Among the 398 genotyped donors, more than 70% belonged to the genetic ancestry cluster associated with self-reported Caucasian donors. The aim of the study was to test whether cataloging public T cell receptors could identify signatures of past pathogen exposure. Using immunosequencing, the study profiled T cell repertoires from 500 to 800 subjects and related those repertoires to cytomegalovirus serostatus. Besides the first cohort of around 670 subjects, a separate validation cohort made up of roughly 120 different subjects was used. To predict cytomegalovirus infection status, the study combined high-throughput TCR immunosequencing, statistical association of individual TCRs with disease status, and machine learning. A later analysis re-examined previously published TCR beta repertoires from 500 to 700 donors and added high-resolution HLA genotyping to investigate patterns of TCR occurrence. The later analysis used no new phenotypic data to find candidate immune exposures, relying instead on TCR beta sequences and their occurrence across donors. To decide whether each TCR beta V gene segment behaved as functional or pseudogenic, an earlier analysis of some 600 of the donors relied on high-throughput TCR beta sequencing. Donor age, sex, ethnicity and CMV serostatus were collected together with the repertoire data. Genome-wide SNP genotypes for about three fifths of the roughly 670 donors were used in a later genetic analysis, which treated that subset as a discovery cohort. All discovery cohort repertoires had been generated on a single sequencing platform. HLA typing included class I and class II loci at four-digit resolution. Typing coverage varied by locus: about 620-640 donors for A, B, C, DRB1 and DQB1; roughly 520 for DQA1; more than 600 for DPA1; fewer than 480 for DPB1. A few DR-DQ haplotypes were treated as single units for association and clustering because of strong linkage in the cohort. Among roughly 400 genotyped donors of the cohort, an average of around 240,000 unique TCR beta nucleotide sequences were sequenced per donor, around a sixth of them non-productive.

The cohort was made up of hundreds of healthy bone marrow donors. Cohort members were all nominally healthy when sampled, although unrecorded immune exposures were likely present. The donor was CMV seropositive and was included in the group of 250 to 350 seropositive cohort members. A peripheral blood sample was collected from each donor, and TCR beta sequencing was performed on peripheral blood mononuclear cells. The Qiagen DNeasy Blood Extraction Kit was used to extract genomic DNA from the blood cell samples. The V end gives up 6 bases and the J end 1 base, leaving 5 bases in the junction not matched to a gene. The germline V gene yields MDHEN for CDR1 and SYDVKM for CDR2. From the cysteine through the phenylalanine, the CDR3 covers 14 amino acids. This entry keeps only the CDR3 DNA: 42 bases, framed from base 1. The paper's findings and limits, for the study overall: In a later analysis, several top co-occurrence clusters were reported to appear linked to parvovirus B19, influenza, CMV and Epstein-Barr virus. A later genetic analysis reported fewer N-insertions in productive TCRs among donors in an Asian-associated ancestry cluster than the approximately 670-donor mean. Linkage disequilibrium might explain the correlated functional status among segregating V segments, but an unknown experimental factor could not be excluded. Most TCR sequences were observed very rarely across donors, whereas some public TCRs were present in many individuals. Sequencing depth was assumed to be roughly uniform across donors in the presence/absence analyses, though that assumption may not hold. In the study, around 160 TCR beta chains were listed as associated with cytomegalovirus. CMV serostatus was the only immune exposure information available for the cohort. A later genetic analysis associated a missense DCLRE1C variant with V-gene and J-gene trimming of TCR beta chains, and an independent cohort replicated the association. The authors suggested that the approach could potentially be extended to other disease states and immunological phenotypes. Over 15 rarely observed V segments, including chromosome 9 orphons, were excluded from the earlier analysis of 550 to 700 of the donors because counts were too low. A further reported finding was that TCR beta sequences accurately predicted the HLA-A and HLA-B alleles for most subjects in the first cohort. In a later analysis, TCR association rates were found to vary across HLA loci, with the most associated TCRs seen for DRB1 alleles and the fewest for HLA-C alleles. In both the original and validation cohorts, the classifier was reported to diagnose cytomegalovirus status with high specificity and sensitivity. According to a later analysis, most CMV-associated TCR beta chains appeared to be HLA-restricted, and the HLA associations seemed to be driven largely by CMV exposure. Specific HLA alleles were associated with more than 15,000 TCR beta sequences at a false discovery rate of 0.05 in a later analysis. A cluster of highly shared sequence variants was judged likely to be a technical artifact of the sequencing pipeline. Because some donors lacked HLA typing at each locus, the association tests relied only on the typed subset. The 87-base-pair reads could not distinguish some IMGT-functional V segments, including TRBV6-2 and TRBV6-3, so those segments were excluded. Assigning TCR associations to individual alleles was difficult when HLA alleles, especially DR and DQ, strongly co-occurred. In vitro tests confirmed that a few of the cytomegalovirus-associated TCR beta chains recognize cytomegalovirus antigens. The cohort was sequenced for TCR beta chains only, and without alpha or paired-chain data the features that could be detected were limited. Compared with equally common non-associated chains, HLA-associated TCR beta chains in a later analysis were more clonally expanded and had lower generation probabilities. Broadly in line with IMGT annotations, most TCR beta V segments showed up in productive rearrangements about 87% or about 30% of the time in an earlier analysis of roughly 590 of the donors.

This clone was counted a few times. Its antigen is currently not known. No per-base quality is available; no much larger clone lies one base away. Receptor amplification or capture employed the immunoSEQ multiplex PCR assay. For the multiplex PCR, a mixture combining 60 forward primers for TCR Vbeta segments and 13 reverse primers for TCR Jbeta segments was used. The CDR3 region of rearranged TCR beta genes was amplified from genomic DNA with a multiplex PCR assay. On the Illumina HiSeq System, the amplified TCR beta libraries were sequenced as 87-base-pair reads. In the authors' own workflow: A later analysis tallied around 87 million unique TCR beta chains across the 700 or so repertoires, and approximately 12 million of those chains were shared by two or more donors. Raw reads were error-corrected and collapsed into unique sequences by a nearest-neighbor algorithm in which closely related sequences were merged to remove PCR and sequencing errors. To assign V, D and J gene segments, CDR3 sequences were aligned to IMGT reference sequences. For a sequence to be retained, a match of at least six nucleotides was required to both a V gene segment and a J gene segment. A rearrangement counted as productive if the CDR3 had no stop codons and remained in frame with V and J, and every other rearrangement counted as non-productive. CDR3 was defined according to IMGT convention as the region running from the second conserved V-encoded cysteine to the conserved J-encoded phenylalanine. The earlier analysis of about 570 of the donors excluded any sequence lacking an unambiguous match to a single V gene segment. In an earlier analysis of some 590 of the donors, a V segment was called functional when productive rearrangements were above 56.7%, and segregating when the standard deviation between donors exceeded 5%. A statistical classification framework was built for diagnosing cytomegalovirus status from the catalog of TCR beta chain sequences. V and J gene assignment, in a later analysis, came from comparing TCR nucleotide sequences with IMGT/GENE-DB human TR gene sequences. A later analysis assigned CDR3 sequences and most-parsimonious VDJ recombination scenarios with the TCRdist pipeline. A later analysis defined each TCR beta chain by its CDR3 amino acid sequence plus V-gene family, and excluded reads lacking a unique V-gene family. In a later analysis, 550 to 650 highly shared, low-generation-probability nucleotide sequences were removed to address suspected cross-contamination and a sequencing artifact. A later analysis calculated a clonal expansion index for each public chain from normalized within-repertoire ranks of inferred template counts. Generation probabilities in a later analysis came from a VDJ recombination model fitted to out-of-frame rearrangements, and those results were checked against IGoR. In a later analysis, TCR-TCR, TCR-HLA and TCR-CMV co-occurrence was scored with hypergeometric tests, and a repertoire-size bias correction was applied to TCR pairs. False discovery rates were estimated in a later analysis by permuting HLA or CMV assignments 20 times. In a later analysis, co-occurring TCRs were grouped using DBSCAN, and TCRdist sequence similarity was added for clustering within HLA-allele-positive subsets. Co-occurrence clustering excluded repertoires with fewer than 30,000 or more than 120,000 public chains, plus five with anomalous nucleotide sharing. Drawn from immuneACCESS, this table holds only the in-frame rearrangements with V and J called that TCRdb kept. Clones are partly lost; checked studies trace under half to an unresolved V gene and leave the rest unexplained. For V, J and clone size, that table is used; D and trimming come from the DNA. For this sample the table gives under 120,000 clones, of which roughly 69% were detected only once. Roughly 2.7% of the sample is in the top ten clones.

This clonotype was sampled from a man in his fifties or sixties in good health and CMV-seropositive. The chain is encoded by TRBV28 joined to TRBJ1-2; 7 junctional bases match TRBD1. Sequencing was carried out using PBMCs. The nucleotide sequence is TGTGCCAGCAGATCACAGGGGTTTAACTATGGCTACACCTTC. It encodes CASRSQGFNYGYTF.